This TCR beta chain stems from a study of OX40 agonist ivuxolimab in advanced cancers. Background on the study: Across the patients, intravenous ivuxolimab was delivered every 2 weeks at 0.01 to 10 mg/kg. Patients receiving dose escalation had hepatocellular carcinoma, melanoma, renal cell or head and neck cancer. General study points: Blood T cells, both CD4+ and CD8+, expanded clonally by week 6 at 0.1 to 3.0 mg/kg. With doses of 0.1-3.0 mg/kg, partial responders showed among the lowest clonal expansion.

About this clone itself: Antigen: not known.

CDR3 length: 14 residues. Germline V gene sequence: CDR1 SGHTA, CDR2 FQGNSA. Deletions cut 3 bases from V and 3 bases from J, with 11 bases between. The method was immunoSEQ multiplex PCR; TCRdb's version includes in-frame clones alone and lacks a portion of them. The sample consists of roughly 65,000 clones, 85% to 90% of them appearing once. The J gene is TRBJ1-1, the V gene TRBV7-2; a weak D match, TRBD1 (5 bases). This specimen was CD4+ or CD8+ T cells sorted from blood, taken in a trial of the OX40 agonist ivuxolimab. The receptor was derived from an adult with an advanced solid tumor such as melanoma, head and neck, liver or kidney cancer. CDR3 residues: CASSFIGADTEAFF. CDR3 DNA: TGTGCCAGCAGCTTTATCGGGGCGGACACTGAAGCTTTCTTT.